Below are 13 T cell receptor beta chains sequenced from a single sample in a study of shared clonotypes between healthy human individuals (dated by TCRdb to 2019 to 2021). Library creation used the immunoSEQ multiplex PCR assay. TCRdb provides this immuneACCESS table in a form limited to in-frame rearrangements. Some clones are lacking; in checked studies, under half of them reflect an unresolved V gene, and why the rest are absent is not known. In all, the sample holds 1,400,000 or so clones, and approximately 98.5% of those were seen once. Together, the top ten hold 0.36% of the sample. The sequenced material came from naive CD4+ T cells sorted from blood. Taken with the paper, the label for cell subset or site translates to: CD45RA+ positively selected. Source of these receptors: a man younger than 40 in good health.

The rearrangement links TRBV14 to TRBJ2-7; TRBD1 is a possible D gene (6 bases). The germline CDR1 and CDR2 sequences are SGHDN and FVKESK. CDR3 length: 15 residues. With 0 bases removed from V and 6 bases from J, the gap between germline ends came to 15 bases. CDR3 in DNA: TGTGCCAGCAGCCAAGACCGGGTCAGGGGCTCCGAGCAGTACTTC. Amino acid sequence: CASSQDRVRGSEQYF.

To note about this clone: The junction does not match germline at one end; this may be a read error. This rearrangement joins TRBV20-1 to TRBJ2-7, with D hard to call. The CDR3 spans 11 residues. CDR1 is DFQATT, CDR2 SNEGSKA, per germline (reference sequence). CDR3 protein: CSARWRSAQDF. Here the CDR3 DNA reads TGCAGTGCTCGCTGGCGATCGGCTCAGGACTTC.

The V call is TRBV5-4, the J call TRBJ2-3; TRBD2 is a possible D gene (5 bases). The CDR3 is 15 amino acids. Germline CDR1 and CDR2: SGHNT and YYREEE (reference sequence). V gave up 0 bases and J gave up 2 bases, with 10 bases separating them. The CDR3 coding sequence is TGTGCCAGCAGCTTGGGGGAGCGGAACACAGATACGCAGTATTTT. Translated: CASSLGERNTDTQYF.

This clone was detected only once. The J gene is TRBJ2-3, the V gene TRBV28; 9 bases fit TRBD2. This CDR3 has 15 amino acids. The V segment lost 8 bases and the J segment 4 bases; nucleotides outside the gene matches: 10. CDR1 MDHEN and CDR2 SYDVKM come from the germline V gene. The CDR3 DNA reads TGTGCCAGCCTAACGCGGCTAGCGGGATCAGATACGCAGTATTTT. Translated: CASLTRLAGSDTQYF.

The CDR3, as DNA: TGCGCCAGCAGCTTGGCAGGCTCACCAGGAAACACCATATATTTT. As protein: CASSLAGSPGNTIYF. The rearrangement links TRBV5-1 to TRBJ1-3; D unclear. V was trimmed by 0 bases and J by 4 bases, leaving 11 bases between them. The CDR3 is 15 amino acids. Germline V gene lookup returns CDR1 SGHRS and CDR2 YFSETQ.

This chain's CDR3 is CASSRGTTLGEQFF. CDR3 nucleotide sequence: TGCGCCAGCAGTCGCGGGACTACTCTCGGAGAGCAGTTCTTC. V usage is TRBV5-1 and J usage is TRBJ2-1; 7 bases line up with TRBD2. The CDR3 length is 14 residues. V trimming: 5 bases; J trimming: 10 bases; junction bases outside the gene matches: 12. Germline CDR1 is SGHRS and CDR2 is YFSETQ.

The chain links TRBV25-1 to TRBJ2-2, with a weak D call TRBD2 (5 bases). V gave up 2 bases and J gave up 7 bases, with 14 bases separating them. CDR1 and CDR2 from the germline V gene are MGHDK and SYGVNS. This CDR3 has 15 amino acids. The CDR3: CASSERLSGNGELFF. Written as DNA, the CDR3 is TGTGCCAGCAGTGAAAGGTTATCGGGAAACGGGGAGCTGTTTTTT. Complete variable domain (other parts from reference TRBV25-1 and TRBJ2-2): EADIYQTPRYLVIGTGKKITLECSQTMGHDKMYWYQQDPGMELHLIHYSYGVNSTEKGDLSSESTVSRIRTEHFPLTLESARPSHTSQYLCASSERLSGNGELFFGEGSRLTVL.

The chain recombines TRBV5-1 with TRBJ1-5; no firm D call. Trimming removed 0 bases at V and 5 bases at J, with 6 bases between. This CDR3 has 13 amino acids. CDR1 and CDR2 (germline): SGHRS, YFSETQ. CDR3 bases: TGCGCCAGCAGCTTGGACAGATATCAGCCCCAGCATTTT. Protein: CASSLDRYQPQHF. Using reference TRBV5-1 and TRBJ1-5 for the parts outside the CDR3, the full variable domain is KAGVTQTPRYLIKTRGQQVTLSCSPISGHRSVSWYQQTPGQGLQFLFEYFSETQRNKGNFPGRFSGRQFSNSRSEMNVSTLELGDSALYLCASSLDRYQPQHFGDGTRLSIL.

The chain couples TRBV9 to TRBJ2-1; the match to TRBD1 covers 9 bases. Germline CDR1 is SGDLS and CDR2 is YYNGEE. The V segment lost 2 bases and the J segment 8 bases; nucleotides outside the gene matches: 5. The CDR3 totals 14 residues. CDR3 sequence reads: CASSVRDRAHEQFF. As DNA, the CDR3 is TGTGCCAGCAGCGTCCGGGACAGGGCTCATGAGCAGTTCTTC.

The chain has TRBV2 and TRBJ2-1, with 8 positions matching TRBD2. The V gene end was trimmed by 8 bases and the J gene end by 8 bases; junction bases not matched to a gene: 26. This CDR3 comprises 19 residues. From germline, CDR1 is SNHLY and CDR2 FYNNEI. The CDR3 region is CASPVEAGVPPLYNDEQFF. The CDR3 DNA reads as TGTGCCAGCCCTGTAGAAGCGGGAGTCCCCCCCCTCTACAACGATGAGCAGTTCTTC.

The gene calls are TRBV5-1 and TRBJ2-1; TRBD1 agrees at 9 bases. J was trimmed by 2 bases and V by 5 bases; bases with no gene match: 2. The CDR3 is made up of 14 amino acids. Per germline, CDR1 SGHRS and CDR2 YFSETQ. The CDR3 DNA follows: TGCGCCAGCAGAAGACAGGGGGCCTACAATGAGCAGTTCTTC. Encoded protein: CASRRQGAYNEQFF. Combining the CDR3 with reference TRBV5-1 and TRBJ2-1 gives the whole variable domain KAGVTQTPRYLIKTRGQQVTLSCSPISGHRSVSWYQQTPGQGLQFLFEYFSETQRNKGNFPGRFSGRQFSNSRSEMNVSTLELGDSALYLCASRRQGAYNEQFFGPGTRLTVL.

As for this clone: This specimen includes other DNA sequences encoding the same CDR3. The rearrangement joins TRBV28 to TRBJ2-7, with D unclear. CDR3 size: 11 residues. Trimming removed 7 bases from V and 0 bases from J, with 4 bases in between. The germline V gene encodes CDR1 MDHEN and CDR2 SYDVKM. CDR3 bases: TGTGCCAGCACTACCTCCTACGAGCAGTACTTC. The encoded protein is CASTTSYEQYF.

This CDR3 is CAISPGADSGNTIYF. Here the CDR3 DNA reads TGTGCCATCTCCCCGGGGGCCGACTCTGGAAACACCATATATTTT. The genes are TRBV10-3 and TRBJ1-3; maybe TRBD1 (6 bases). This CDR3 is 15 amino acids long. V lost 8 bases, J lost 0 bases, and 14 bases lay in between. The germline CDR1 and CDR2 sequences are ENHRY and SYGVKD.